The 30 T cell receptor beta chains below all came from one sample that was sequenced in a study of blood T cell repertoires in COVID-19. Assay: immunoSEQ multiplex PCR; the TCRdb copy retains only in-frame clones and omits some. The data hold about 200,000 clones, with roughly 88% observed a single time. Sequenced material: peripheral blood. These receptors were obtained from a human donor with active or convalescent COVID-19. The donor label of this sample is uncertain.

This clone was seen only a few times. The genes are TRBV28 and TRBJ2-3; tentatively, D is TRBD2 (6 bases). Germline V gene sequence: CDR1 MDHEN, CDR2 SYDVKM. V gave up 3 bases and J gave up 2 bases, with 12 bases separating them. The CDR3 extends over 15 amino acids. CDR3 protein: CASSFGGVNTDTQYF. In nucleotides, the CDR3 is TGTGCCAGCAGTTTCGGCGGGGTTAACACAGATACGCAGTATTTT. The complete variable domain, with remaining parts taken from reference TRBV28 and TRBJ2-3, reads DVKVTQSSRYLVKRTGEKVFLECVQDMDHENMFWYRQDPGLGLRLIYFSYDVKMKEKGDIPEGYSVSREKKERFSLILESASTNQTSMYLCASSFGGVNTDTQYFGPGTRLTVL.

This clone has only one observation. The chain recombines TRBV6-2 or TRBV6-3 with TRBJ2-3, with TRBD1 matching 8 bases. J gave up 6 bases and V 5 bases, and 13 bases lay outside the gene matches. This CDR3 region has 16 residues. CDR1 MNHEY and CDR2 SVGEGT come from the germline V gene. The CDR3 nucleotides read TGTGCCAGCAGTACGGGTGACAGGGGTTTTGTGGATACGCAGTATTTT. Protein product: CASSTGDRGFVDTQYF.

J is TRBJ2-1 and V is TRBV5-1; 7 bases map to TRBD2. The CDR3 is 15 residues long. Germline V gene data show CDR1 as SGHRS and CDR2 as YFSETQ. Trimming at V came to 0 bases and at J to 9 bases, leaving 9 bases not matched to a gene. The CDR3 sequence is CASSLALAADSEQFF. CDR3 bases: TGCGCCAGCAGCTTGGCGCTAGCGGCTGACTCTGAGCAGTTCTTC.

The V and J genes are TRBV30 and TRBJ2-1, with 8 positions matching TRBD2. This CDR3 region has 14 residues. The J segment lost 5 bases and the V segment lost 4 bases, leaving 7 bases of the junction unmatched. CDR1 and CDR2 (germline): GTSNPN, SVGIG (reference sequence). The CDR3 loop reads CAWNKRGLDNEQFF. The CDR3 DNA reads TGTGCCTGGAACAAGCGGGGGTTGGACAATGAGCAGTTCTTC.

CDR3 DNA: TGTGCCAGTATAGGACAGGGCGCAGATACGCAGTATTTT. This gives the protein CASIGQGADTQYF. J is TRBJ2-3 and V is TRBV19, with 8 bases aligning to TRBD1. J was trimmed by 4 bases and V by 7 bases; bases with no gene match: 4. From germline, CDR1 is LNHDA and CDR2 SQIVND (reference sequence). CDR3 length: 13 residues.

Points on this clone: The same CDR3 also results from other DNA sequences found in this sample. The chain's CDR3 is CASSLAGAYNEQFF. The CDR3 DNA sequence: TGTGCCAGCAGCCTAGCGGGGGCCTACAATGAGCAGTTCTTC. This chain joins TRBV7-3 and TRBJ2-1, with 10 bases aligning to TRBD2. Losses at the gene ends were 5 bases for V and 2 bases for J; bases not matched to a gene: 0. The length of the CDR3 is 14 residues. Germline-derived CDR1 and CDR2 are SGHTA and FQGTGA.

This clone came up once. The V call is TRBV27, the J call TRBJ2-7, with TRBD2 matching over 11 bases. J lost 4 bases, V lost 5 bases, and 7 bases had no gene match. CDR1 and CDR2 from the germline V gene are MNHEY and SMNVEV (reference sequence). The CDR3 consists of 15 residues. The CDR3 DNA follows: TGTGCCAGCAGTGGGACGGGACTAGCGGAGTACGAGCAGTACTTC. Translating gives CASSGTGLAEYEQYF.

The count of this clone is one. This chain's CDR3 is CATSRAARGTEAFF. The CDR3 nucleotides read TGTGCCACCAGCCGCGCAGCAAGAGGGACTGAAGCTTTCTTT. The V call is TRBV6-2 or TRBV6-3, the J call TRBJ1-1; no clear D. The CDR3 is made up of 14 amino acids. Trimming removed 10 bases at V and 5 bases at J, with 20 bases between. Germline loops: CDR1 MNHEY, CDR2 SVGEGT.

The rearrangement links TRBV5-1 to TRBJ2-1; D might be TRBD2 (9 bases). The CDR3 is 16 residues long. Germline-derived CDR1 and CDR2 are SGHRS and YFSETQ. Trimming cost V 4 bases and J 4 bases, with 18 bases left between them. The CDR3 spells CASSAGGTGSYNEQFF. The CDR3 DNA reads as TGCGCCAGCAGCGCGGGGGGGACAGGTTCTTACAATGAGCAGTTCTTC.

The rearrangement joins TRBV5-5 to TRBJ2-7, with D perhaps TRBD2 (5 bases). V was clipped by 0 bases and J by 3 bases, with 19 bases between them. The CDR3 spans 17 residues. The germline gives CDR1 SGHKS, CDR2 YYEKEE (reference sequence). The CDR3 protein is CASSLGFSVEGNYEQYF. The CDR3 DNA reads as TGTGCCAGCAGCTTGGGGTTTAGCGTCGAAGGGAACTACGAGCAGTACTTC. Based on the CDR3 plus reference TRBV5-5 and TRBJ2-7, the full variable domain is DAGVTQSPTHLIKTRGQQVTLRCSPISGHKSVSWYQQVLGQGPQFIFQYYEKEERGRGNFPDRFSARQFPNYSSELNVNALLLGDSALYLCASSLGFSVEGNYEQYFGPGTRLTVT.

The chain is built from TRBV5-5 and TRBJ2-7; 7 positions agree with TRBD2. This CDR3 has 15 amino acids. CDR1 and CDR2 from the germline V gene are SGHKS and YYEKEE (reference sequence). V lost 4 bases, J lost 4 bases, and 11 bases stayed unmatched. The CDR3 is CASSESSGKYYEQYF. The CDR3 DNA reads TGTGCCAGCAGCGAAAGCAGCGGGAAGTATTACGAGCAGTACTTC.

The rearrangement joins TRBV5-3 to TRBJ1-5; perhaps TRBD1 as D (5 bases). TRBV5-3 is classed as an ORF, of uncertain function. Trimming cost V 5 bases and J 0 bases, with 12 bases left between them. The CDR3 is 15 residues long. The chain's CDR3 is CARRARGYSNQPQHF. The DNA of the CDR3 is TGTGCCAGAAGGGCACGGGGGTATAGCAATCAGCCCCAGCATTTT.

This clone was observed a handful of times. The chain has TRBV7-3 and TRBJ1-2; 9 bases are shared with TRBD1. V trimming: 2 bases; J trimming: 8 bases; junction bases outside the gene matches: 9. The CDR3 contains 15 residues. Germline lookup yields CDR1 SGHTA and CDR2 FQGTGA. CDR3 sequence reads: CASSLWPDRGGGYTF. The CDR3 coding sequence is TGTGCCAGCAGCTTATGGCCGGACAGGGGTGGGGGCTACACCTTC.

The chain links TRBV7-3 to TRBJ1-2; possible D gene TRBD1, 6 bases. The CDR3 runs to 14 residues. V lost 5 bases to trimming and J lost 3 bases, with 13 bases between them. The V gene's germline CDR1 is SGHTA and CDR2 FQGTGA. CDR3 in DNA: TGTGCCAGCAGCGGGACGGGGGGCGACTATGGCTACACCTTC. Translated: CASSGTGGDYGYTF. The complete variable domain, with remaining parts taken from reference TRBV7-3 and TRBJ1-2, reads GAGVSQTPSNKVTEKGKYVELRCDPISGHTALYWYRQSLGQGPEFLIYFQGTGAADDSGLPNDRFFAVRPEGSVSTLKIQRTERGDSAVYLCASSGTGGDYGYTFGSGTRLTVV.

This clone was counted a few times. The chain combines TRBV9 with TRBJ2-1; perhaps TRBD2 as D (5 bases). The germline V gene has CDR1 SGDLS and CDR2 YYNGEE. The CDR3 is made up of 15 amino acids. Trimming pared 3 bases from V and 6 bases from J, leaving 16 bases between. The DNA for the CDR3 is TGTGCCAGCAGCGCCACTCCTTTTCGGGGCAATGAGCAGTTCTTC. It encodes CASSATPFRGNEQFF.

The J gene is TRBJ2-3, the V gene TRBV19; 16 positions agree with TRBD2. CDR1 is LNHDA, CDR2 SQIVND, per germline (reference sequence). J lost 4 bases, V lost 5 bases, and 9 bases had no gene match. The CDR3 loop spans 18 amino acids. The CDR3 DNA reads TGTGCCAGTAGTGCGGCCGGGACTAGCGGGAGGGCAGCAGATACGCAGTATTTT. It codes for CASSAAGTSGRAADTQYF.

This clone appeared once. The J gene is TRBJ1-1, the V gene TRBV25-1; 9 positions match TRBD1. V shed 6 bases and J 1 base; nucleotides not matched to a gene: 12. Germline CDR1 is MGHDK and CDR2 is SYGVNS. The CDR3 has 17 amino acids. CDR3 nucleotides: TGTGCCAGCAGGGGGGCGGGACAGGGTAGGGCGAACACTGAAGCTTTCTTT. Translated: CASRGAGQGRANTEAFF.

The CDR3 region is CASSVGGWSDTGELFF. Here the CDR3 DNA reads TGTGCCAGCAGCGTAGGCGGGTGGTCGGACACCGGGGAGCTGTTTTTT. The chain recombines TRBV9 with TRBJ2-2; tentative D call: TRBD2 (5 bases). Germline CDR1 reads SGDLS; CDR2 reads YYNGEE. Trimming cost V 0 bases and J 3 bases, with 12 bases left between them. This CDR3 region has 16 residues.

This chain uses TRBV5-4 with TRBJ2-1; no clear D gene. This CDR3 is 13 amino acids long. The ends were cut back, 0 bases at V and 12 bases at J, with 13 bases in the middle. CDR1 is SGHNT, CDR2 YYREEE, per germline (reference sequence). In DNA, the CDR3 is TGTGCCAGCAGCTTGGGATCAGGCGCGTCGCAGTTCTTC. Protein sequence: CASSLGSGASQFF.

This clone was seen only a few times. The J gene is TRBJ2-7, the V gene TRBV19, with TRBD1 matching 9 bases. The length of the CDR3 is 16 residues. Germline CDR1 and CDR2: LNHDA and SQIVND (reference sequence). J was trimmed by 2 bases and V by 4 bases; bases with no gene match: 9. The chain's CDR3 is CASSTTGGAVPYEQYF. The CDR3 coding sequence is TGTGCCAGTAGTACTACAGGGGGCGCAGTCCCCTACGAGCAGTACTTC.

The gene calls are TRBV13 and TRBJ2-4; weak D call: TRBD2 (7 bases). The germline V and J ends were trimmed by 2 bases and 7 bases, with 9 bases remaining between them. CDR3 length equals 13 residues. Germline lookup yields CDR1 PRHDT and CDR2 FYEKMQ (reference sequence). CDR3 region: CASSLKGGNIQYF. The CDR3 DNA reads TGTGCCAGCAGCTTAAAGGGGGGGAACATTCAGTACTTC. The full variable domain, completed using reference TRBV13 and TRBJ2-4, is AAGVIQSPRHLIKEKRETATLKCYPIPRHDTVYWYQQGPGQDPQFLISFYEKMQSDKGSIPDRFSAQQFSDYHSELNMSSLELGDSALYFCASSLKGGNIQYFGAGTRLSVL.

The gene calls are TRBV6-5 and TRBJ1-2; TRBD1 aligns across 7 bases. The trim removed 7 bases at V and 2 bases at J, leaving 4 bases unmatched. The CDR3 is 13 amino acids. The germline V gene has CDR1 MNHEY and CDR2 SVGAGI. CDR3 protein: CASNLQGNYGYTF. For the CDR3, the DNA is TGTGCCAGCAACCTACAGGGGAACTATGGCTACACCTTC.

This clone was observed a few times. J is TRBJ2-7 and V is TRBV4-1; TRBD1 is a possible D gene (5 bases). Germline CDR1 is MGHRA and CDR2 is YSYEKL. The CDR3 is 18 amino acids. Deletions cut 3 bases from V and 0 bases from J, with 21 bases between. The CDR3 is CASSHPTLKGPTSYEQYF. The CDR3 DNA is TGCGCCAGCAGCCACCCAACCCTGAAGGGGCCAACCTCCTACGAGCAGTACTTC.

J is TRBJ2-3 and V is TRBV7-3; 7 positions agree with TRBD2. Germline V gene data show CDR1 as SGHTA and CDR2 as FQGTGA. The length of the CDR3 is 17 residues. With V trimmed by 5 bases and J by 2 bases, 13 bases remained unmatched. The CDR3 reads CASSTGSSGYFTDTQYF. The CDR3 DNA reads TGTGCCAGCAGCACTGGCTCTAGCGGCTACTTCACAGATACGCAGTATTTT.

The rearrangement uses TRBV18 and TRBJ2-1, with 7 bases aligning to TRBD2. Germline V lookup: CDR1 KGHSH, CDR2 LQKENI. The V gene end was trimmed by 4 bases and the J gene end by 9 bases; junction bases not matched to a gene: 12. This CDR3 spans 15 amino acids. The CDR3 coding sequence is TGTGCCAGCTCACGAGGAGGGAGGGCCGTGGGTGAGCAGTTCTTC. Encoded protein: CASSRGGRAVGEQFF.

This chain links TRBV10-3 with TRBJ2-7; 10 bases are shared with TRBD1. The CDR3 consists of 16 residues. Losses at the gene ends were 3 bases for V and 2 bases for J; bases not matched to a gene: 7. Germline CDR1 is ENHRY and CDR2 is SYGVKD. As DNA, the CDR3 is TGTGCCATCAGTGATCCCTCCGGGACAGGGGCCTACGAGCAGTACTTC. Its protein product is CAISDPSGTGAYEQYF.

This clone was seen once. This rearrangement joins TRBV29-1 to TRBJ2-1; a possible D gene is TRBD2 (5 bases). V was cut by 5 bases and J by 6 bases, with 14 bases left in between. CDR1 and CDR2 (germline): SQVTM, ANQGSEA. CDR3 length: 13 residues. In DNA form, the CDR3 reads TGCAGCGTTCTACAGAGGGCCCTCAATGAGCAGTTCTTC. It is translated as CSVLQRALNEQFF.

The chain uses TRBV5-1 and TRBJ1-4, with D perhaps TRBD1 (5 bases). The CDR3 is made up of 15 amino acids. Germline CDR1 is SGHRS and CDR2 is YFSETQ. The ends were cut back, 4 bases at V and 6 bases at J, with 16 bases in the middle. As DNA, the CDR3 is TGCGCCAGCAGCGCCCGGACGCAGGGTGATGAAAAACTGTTTTTT. Its translation is CASSARTQGDEKLFF.

The chain carries TRBV9 and TRBJ1-6, with D possibly being TRBD1 (6 bases). Per the germline V gene, CDR1 is SGDLS and CDR2 is YYNGEE. The CDR3 is 14 residues long. Trimming cost V 7 bases and J 7 bases, with 15 bases left between them. The CDR3 coding sequence is TGTGCCAGCTGGAAGGGGGTTCACAATTCACCCCTCCACTTT. Residues: CASWKGVHNSPLHF. The variable domain in full, completed from reference TRBV9 and TRBJ1-6, reads DSGVTQTPKHLITATGQRVTLRCSPRSGDLSVYWYQQSLDQGLQFLIQYYNGEERAKGNILERFSAQQFPDLHSELNLSSLELGDSALYFCASWKGVHNSPLHFGNGTRLTVT.

The chain couples TRBV5-1 to TRBJ2-7; D is perhaps TRBD2 (6 bases). The CDR3 is 13 amino acids. Trimming stripped 4 bases from V and 5 bases from J, with 13 bases between. The germline gives CDR1 SGHRS, CDR2 YFSETQ. CDR3 sequence: CASSLGSGNEQYF. DNA of the CDR3: TGCGCCAGCAGCCTCGGGAGCGGCAACGAGCAGTACTTC.